The clone carrying this TCR beta chain was found once. Antigen: not known. This sample is drawn from a study of shared clonotypes between healthy human individuals. Naivety among CD8 cells was defined by CD45RO negativity and positive CCR7 selection, thereby excluding terminally differentiated effector memory CD45RA+ cells. Overall study findings and caveats: At large depth, rarefaction still showed sorted-subset sequencing to be incomplete.

Deep was the level at which the assay was run. Per the study methods: With immunoSEQ giving junction-only sequences and no quality scores, filtering differed. Assay: immunoSEQ multiplex PCR; the TCRdb copy retains only in-frame clones and omits some. V, J and clone size reflect that table, while D and trimming were determined from the DNA. The table has some 1,900,000 clones, approximately 94% seen once; the top ten hold more than 0.9%. In germline, CDR1 is SEHNR, CDR2 FQNEAQ (reference sequence). Trimming took off 7 bases at V and 14 bases at J, with 20 bases between the two ends. This CDR3 has 13 residues.

Material: naive CD8+ T cells sorted from blood. The chain employs TRBV7-9 and TRBJ1-4; D remains ambiguous. The receptor's source is a young man in good health. This chain's CDR3 is CASTSTGSSDLFF. DNA for the CDR3: TGTGCCAGCACCTCGACCGGGTCTTCCGACCTGTTTTTT.